The rows below give T cell receptor beta chains drawn from one sample of a study of shared clonotypes between healthy human individuals. Some clones are missing from TCRdb's copy, which holds only in-frame ones; the method was immunoSEQ multiplex PCR. The sample lists around 560,000 clones; 85% to 95% were seen once. The sample taken for sequencing was naive CD8+ T cells sorted from blood. The receptors shown here come from a woman aged 30 to 39 in good health. Each CDR3 is given with its conserved first and last residue. D genes are given only for firm matches. Expanded clones get a size class; other rows say once, few or many, or leave the size out.

v_gene	j_gene	d_gene	abundance	CDR3nt	CDR3aa
TRBV2	TRBJ2-5	-	-	TGTGCCAGCGGGACGGTGGGTAACGCAGAGACCCAGTACTTC	CASGTVGNAETQYF
TRBV15	TRBJ2-2	TRBD2	-	TGTGCCACCAGCAGAGATCCCCAGCGGGAGGGCCTGTTCACCGGGGAGCTGTTTTTT	CATSRDPQREGLFTGELFF
TRBV4-2	TRBJ2-7	TRBD2	-	TGTGCCAGCAGCCAAGAGGCGTTAGCGGGAGGGGCCTACGAGCAGTACTTC	CASSQEALAGGAYEQYF
TRBV4-2	TRBJ1-3	TRBD1	-	TGTGCCAGCAGCCAAAAGATGAGGGGGCTGAGCTCTGGAAACACCATATATTTT	CASSQKMRGLSSGNTIYF
TRBV10-3	TRBJ2-7	TRBD1	-	TGTGCCATCAGTGGTCCGGGACAGGGGGCGTACGAGCAGTACTTC	CAISGPGQGAYEQYF
TRBV5-4	TRBJ2-2	-	-	TGTGCCAGCACCGGCGGATACACCGGGGAGCTGTTTTTT	CASTGGYTGELFF
TRBV19	TRBJ2-2	-	-	TGTGCCAGTGCTACAGGGAGGTCGGGCACCGGGGAGCTGTTTTTT	CASATGRSGTGELFF
TRBV9	TRBJ2-5	-	-	TGTGCCAGCGGCGTAGAAGGGGTGGGCGTGGAGACCCAGTACTTC	CASGVEGVGVETQYF
TRBV5-6	TRBJ1-1	-	-	TGTGCCAGCAGCTCGACGAGGACAGAGATTGGCGAAGCTTTCTTT	CASSSTRTEIGEAFF
TRBV7-9	TRBJ2-7	TRBD2	-	TGTGCCATCACTCCCATTACCGGGACTAGCGGCCCGGGGGAGTACTTC	CAITPITGTSGPGEYF
TRBV5-5	TRBJ2-7	TRBD1	-	TGTGCCAGCAGCTTTGGGACAGGGATCGAGCAGTACTTC	CASSFGTGIEQYF
TRBV7-9	TRBJ2-7	-	-	TGTGCCAGCAGCTTACTTGTCGGGGACCCCCTCGAGCAGTACTTC	CASSLLVGDPLEQYF
TRBV9	TRBJ2-1	-	-	TGTGCCAGCAGCGACGACCGGGCGTTGGCCTACAATGAGCAGTTCTTC	CASSDDRALAYNEQFF
TRBV19	TRBJ1-4	TRBD1	-	TGTGCCAGTAGTACCCGACAGGGGGCATCTAATGAAAAACTGTTTTTT	CASSTRQGASNEKLFF
TRBV27	TRBJ1-1	-	-	TGTGCCAGCAGTTTATCACCAGGGTTCGACACTGAAGCTTTCTTT	CASSLSPGFDTEAFF
TRBV11-2	TRBJ2-3	-	-	TGTGCCAGCAGATCCGAGTTGTTTCGGAGTCAAATTACAGATACGCAGTATTTT	CASRSELFRSQITDTQYF
TRBV13	TRBJ2-7	-	-	TGTGCCAGCAGGTTGGAGAGCTCCTACGAGCAGTACTTC	CASRLESSYEQYF
TRBV19	TRBJ2-1	TRBD2	-	TGTGCCAGTAGTAAAGGGACTAGCGGAATGTTATTCAATGAGCAGTTCTTC	CASSKGTSGMLFNEQFF
TRBV9	TRBJ2-5	-	-	TGTGCCAGCAGCGTAGGGTTCAACCTGGGGGAGACCCAGTACTTC	CASSVGFNLGETQYF
TRBV28	TRBJ2-7	-	-	TGTGCCAGCAGTGCCCAGGGGGAGGGAAACTACGAGCAGTACTTC	CASSAQGEGNYEQYF
TRBV7-8	TRBJ2-2	TRBD2	-	TGTGCCAGCAGCTTTAGTATTAGCGGGGATACGAACACCGGGGAGCTGTTTTTT	CASSFSISGDTNTGELFF
TRBV5-6	TRBJ1-1	-	-	TGTGCCAGCAGCTTTTGGGAAAGCCAAGCGGAAGCTTTCTTT	CASSFWESQAEAFF
TRBV28	TRBJ2-7	-	-	TGTGCCAGCAGTTTCCCGACCATTGCGGGGCAGTACTTC	CASSFPTIAGQYF
TRBV6-6	TRBJ2-7	TRBD1	once	TGTGCCAGCAGTCACCGGGACAGGCGAACCTACGAGCAGTACTTC	CASSHRDRRTYEQYF
TRBV27	TRBJ1-5	TRBD1	-	TGTGCCAGCAGTTTAGGCAGGGGGCGACAGCCCCAGCATTTT	CASSLGRGRQPQHF
TRBV2	TRBJ2-3	TRBD2	-	TGTGCCAGCAGTGTGAGTAGCGGGAGGGCCACTGATACGCAGTATTTT	CASSVSSGRATDTQYF
TRBV28	TRBJ1-2	TRBD1	-	TGTGCCAGCCAAGACCCAGGGGGCAATAACTATGGCTACACCTTC	CASQDPGGNNYGYTF